These 29 T cell receptor beta chains were sequenced from one sample in a study of cytomegalovirus exposure and HLA in healthy donors. Use of 60 Vbeta and 13 Jbeta primers characterized the PCR. Only in-frame clones appear in the TCRdb table, and some are missing; sequencing was by immunoSEQ multiplex PCR. The sample records around 130,000 clones, more than 70% being singletons. The sample was PBMCs. The receptors originated from a human donor in good health.

This chain links TRBV11-3 with TRBJ1-2; the D gene is possibly TRBD1 (5 bases). The CDR3 totals 15 residues. CDR1 and CDR2 from the germline V gene are SGHNT and YENEEA. Trimming stripped 6 bases from V and 1 base from J, with 15 bases between. As DNA, the CDR3 is TGTGCCAGCAGGTTATTCCGGGGGAATAACTATGGCTACACCTTC. This codes for CASRLFRGNNYGYTF.

The J gene is TRBJ2-7, the V gene TRBV5-4; 12 bases line up with TRBD1. Germline CDR1 reads SGHNT; CDR2 reads YYREEE (reference sequence). CDR3 length: 16 residues. V lost 4 bases, J lost 4 bases, and 9 bases stayed unmatched. The CDR3 DNA is TGTGCCAGCAGCCCGGGACAGGGGGCGAGAAGGTACGAGCAGTACTTC. It specifies CASSPGQGARRYEQYF.

The chain couples TRBV6-1 to TRBJ1-3; D is unresolved. Germline V gene sequence: CDR1 MNHNS, CDR2 SASEGT. Trimming took off 6 bases at V and 1 base at J, with 13 bases between the two ends. CDR3 size: 15 residues. CDR3 residues: CASSPAILSGNTIYF. The CDR3 DNA reads as TGTGCCAGCAGCCCCGCGATACTATCTGGAAACACCATATATTTT.

This sequence joins TRBV6-6 and TRBJ1-2, with D hard to call. Germline lookup yields CDR1 MNHNY and CDR2 SVGAGI (reference sequence). This CDR3 is 14 amino acids long. Trimming took 0 bases from V and 12 from J, leaving 17 bases between them. CDR3 sequence (DNA): TGTGCCAGCAGTTACTCGTGGGGAGCCGCCATCCACACCTTC. As protein: CASSYSWGAAIHTF.

A single count supports this clone. This chain joins TRBV7-9 and TRBJ1-6; unclear D gene. The CDR3 consists of 14 residues. Between the trimmed V and J ends, which lost 6 bases and 8 bases, there was a span of 14 bases. Germline loops: CDR1 SEHNR, CDR2 FQNEAQ (reference sequence). DNA of the CDR3: TGTGCCAGCAGTAGGGAGAGCAATCATTCACCCCTCCACTTT. This sequence encodes CASSRESNHSPLHF.

This clone occurred a few times. V is TRBV18 and J is TRBJ1-6, with 9 bases aligning to TRBD1. Germline CDR1 and CDR2: KGHSH and LQKENI. The length of the CDR3 is 15 residues. With 6 bases clipped from V and 7 bases from J, the junction kept 7 bases outside the gene matches. This CDR3 reads CASSPRQGENSPLHF. DNA for the CDR3: TGTGCCAGCTCGCCTCGACAGGGGGAGAATTCACCCCTCCACTTT.

The chain uses TRBV14 and TRBJ1-1; a weak D match, TRBD1 (6 bases). This CDR3 has 19 residues. Looked up from germline, CDR1 is SGHDN and CDR2 is FVKESK. Trimming removed 5 bases at V and 0 bases at J, with 25 bases between. The CDR3 spells CASSTPGQGAFRMNTEAFF. The CDR3 region has the DNA TGTGCCAGCAGCACTCCGGGACAAGGGGCCTTTAGGATGAACACTGAAGCTTTCTTT. The full variable domain, completed using reference TRBV14 and TRBJ1-1, is EAGVTQFPSHSVIEKGQTVTLRCDPISGHDNLYWYRRVMGKEIKFLLHFVKESKQDESGMPNNRFLAERTGGTYSTLKVQPAELEDSGVYFCASSTPGQGAFRMNTEAFFGQGTRLTVV.

This clone was observed a few times. V gene TRBV27 combines with J gene TRBJ2-7, with D tentatively TRBD2 (6 bases). The CDR3 sequence is 17 residues long. Trimming took off 6 bases at V and 2 bases at J, with 23 bases between the two ends. Germline CDR1 and CDR2: MNHEY and SMNVEV (reference sequence). This CDR3 reads CASSLRGVGSLTYEQYF. The CDR3 DNA reads as TGTGCCAGCAGCTTAAGAGGGGTCGGGAGCCTAACCTACGAGCAGTACTTC.

V gene TRBV7-9 combines with J gene TRBJ2-3; D uncertain. This CDR3 has 12 amino acids. Looked up from germline, CDR1 is SEHNR and CDR2 is FQNEAQ (reference sequence). The germline V and J ends were trimmed by 2 bases and 8 bases, with 8 bases remaining between them. CDR3 loop: CASSLSPVTQYF. The CDR3 bases are TGTGCCAGCAGCTTAAGCCCTGTTACGCAGTATTTT. The whole variable domain, remainder taken from reference TRBV7-9 and TRBJ2-3, is DTGVSQNPRHKITKRGQNVTFRCDPISEHNRLYWYRQTLGQGPEFLTYFQNEAQLEKSRLLSDRFSAERPKGSFSTLEIQRTEQGDSAMYLCASSLSPVTQYFGPGTRLTVL.

The genes are TRBV6-5 and TRBJ1-3; D ambiguous. The CDR3 runs to 12 residues. Trimming left V 6 bases short and J 4 bases short, with 7 bases between. Germline-derived CDR1 and CDR2 are MNHEY and SVGAGI. Written as DNA, the CDR3 is TGTGCCAGCAGCCCTGCGGGAAACACCATATATTTT. Translated: CASSPAGNTIYF.

V gene TRBV5-1 combines with J gene TRBJ2-7; the match to TRBD2 covers 8 bases. The germline V gene has CDR1 SGHRS and CDR2 YFSETQ. Germline trimming cut 4 bases from V and 3 bases from J; bases unmatched to any gene: 9. This CDR3 spans 15 amino acids. The CDR3 spells CASSVASGGNYEQYF. The CDR3 region has the DNA TGCGCCAGCAGCGTTGCCAGCGGGGGTAACTACGAGCAGTACTTC.

This sequence joins TRBV27 and TRBJ2-1; the match to TRBD2 covers 16 bases. Germline V CDR1 and CDR2: MNHEY, SMNVEV (reference sequence). The trim removed 4 bases at V and 2 bases at J, leaving 5 bases unmatched. This CDR3 spans 18 amino acids. Here the CDR3 reads CASSSGLAGGLPYNEQFF. The CDR3 DNA follows: TGTGCCAGCAGTTCGGGACTAGCGGGGGGGCTGCCCTACAATGAGCAGTTCTTC.

J is TRBJ2-3 and V is TRBV7-9; D is unresolved. The V end lost 5 bases, the J end lost 9 bases, and 6 bases lay between the germline ends. Germline CDR1 is SEHNR and CDR2 is FQNEAQ (reference sequence). The CDR3 is 10 residues long. CDR3 nucleotide sequence: TGTGCCAGCAGCCGCCAGACGCAGTATTTT. Its translation: CASSRQTQYF.

J is TRBJ1-5 and V is TRBV2; 9 bases map to TRBD1. The CDR3 covers 15 residues. J was trimmed by 2 bases and V by 9 bases; bases with no gene match: 8. CDR1 and CDR2 from the germline V gene are SNHLY and FYNNEI. For the CDR3, the DNA is TGTGCCAGTACAGGGACAGGGTTAGGCAATCAGCCCCAGCATTTT. It is translated as CASTGTGLGNQPQHF.

The chain is built from TRBV27 and TRBJ2-7; D might be TRBD1 (5 bases). The V and J ends lost 5 bases and 3 bases respectively, with 11 bases between them. Germline V gene data show CDR1 as MNHEY and CDR2 as SMNVEV (reference sequence). CDR3 length: 13 residues. CDR3: CASSPGLSYEQYF. The CDR3 DNA sequence: TGTGCCAGCAGTCCAGGGCTTAGCTACGAGCAGTACTTC.

The chain employs TRBV9 and TRBJ1-3; 10 nucleotides agree with TRBD1. Per the germline V gene, CDR1 is SGDLS and CDR2 is YYNGEE. This CDR3 is built from 18 residues. Unmatched junction bases numbered 10, after V lost 1 base and J lost 3 bases. CDR3 nucleotide sequence: TGTGCCAGCAGCGTATCTTCCGACAGGGGGCTAAGTGGAAACACCATATATTTT. Protein sequence: CASSVSSDRGLSGNTIYF. The full variable domain, completed using reference TRBV9 and TRBJ1-3, is DSGVTQTPKHLITATGQRVTLRCSPRSGDLSVYWYQQSLDQGLQFLIQYYNGEERAKGNILERFSAQQFPDLHSELNLSSLELGDSALYFCASSVSSDRGLSGNTIYFGEGSWLTVV.

Remarks on this clone: Other nucleotide sequences in the sample specify the same CDR3. The chain joins TRBV5-4 to TRBJ2-5, with 7 bases fitting TRBD2. The CDR3 extends over 14 amino acids. Per germline, CDR1 SGHNT and CDR2 YYREEE (reference sequence). J lost 2 bases, V lost 0 bases, and 1 base had no gene match. CDR3 in amino acids: CASSLGGRQETQYF. CDR3 bases: TGTGCCAGCAGCTTGGGCGGGAGACAAGAGACCCAGTACTTC.

The V and J genes are TRBV6-1 and TRBJ2-7; TRBD2 matches 11 bases. The CDR3 covers 15 residues. Looked up from germline, CDR1 is MNHNS and CDR2 is SASEGT. Unmatched junction bases numbered 8, after V lost 7 bases and J lost 3 bases. The CDR3 is CASTQLAGGNYEQYF. As DNA, the CDR3 is TGTGCCAGCACCCAGCTAGCGGGGGGTAACTACGAGCAGTACTTC.

The chain recombines TRBV9 with TRBJ2-5; 13 bases align to TRBD2. The CDR3 loop spans 16 amino acids. Germline V lookup: CDR1 SGDLS, CDR2 YYNGEE. Trimming cost V 4 bases and J 5 bases; bases outside gene matches: 8. CDR3 sequence reads: CASSPRGLAGPETQYF. CDR3 bases: TGTGCCAGCAGCCCACGGGGACTAGCGGGGCCGGAGACCCAGTACTTC.

The gene calls are TRBV7-8 and TRBJ2-2, with TRBD2 as a possible D gene (6 bases). The CDR3 has 15 amino acids. Looked up from germline, CDR1 is SGHVS and CDR2 is FQNEAQ. V lost 5 bases and J lost 6, with 16 bases in between. DNA for the CDR3: TGTGCCAGCAGCCCCCAGACTAGTCAGCCCGGGGAGCTGTTTTTT. Translating it yields CASSPQTSQPGELFF.

This rearrangement joins TRBV11-2 to TRBJ1-6; D remains unclear. The CDR3 length is 15 residues. CDR1 SGHAT and CDR2 FQNNGV come from the germline V gene. Trimming took off 3 bases at V and 0 bases at J, with 6 bases between the two ends. DNA for the CDR3: TGTGCCAGCAGCTTGGAGTACTCCTATAATTCACCCCTCCACTTT. It encodes CASSLEYSYNSPLHF.

The gene calls are TRBV11-2 and TRBJ2-7, with D perhaps TRBD1 (6 bases). Per the germline V gene, CDR1 is SGHAT and CDR2 is FQNNGV. V was clipped by 5 bases and J by 2 bases, with 16 bases between them. There are 15 residues in the CDR3. CDR3 coding DNA: TGTGCCAGCAGCCTAAGGACAGAACCCCCCTACGAGCAGTACTTC. The encoded protein is CASSLRTEPPYEQYF.

The CDR3 loop is CASSEQVNYGYTF. The CDR3 DNA reads as TGTGCCAGCAGCGAACAGGTGAACTATGGCTACACCTTC. The chain joins TRBV5-5 to TRBJ1-2; D is perhaps TRBD1 (5 bases). Germline V gives CDR1 SGHKS, CDR2 YYEKEE (reference sequence). The CDR3 contains 13 residues. Trimming cost V 4 bases and J 2 bases, with 9 bases left between them.

The CDR3 here is CASSPTTSAGTDTQYF. CDR3 sequence (DNA): TGTGCCAGTAGTCCCACTACTAGCGCGGGTACAGATACGCAGTATTTT. J is TRBJ2-3 and V is TRBV19, with 7 bases matching TRBD2. Germline V CDR1 and CDR2: LNHDA, SQIVND (reference sequence). The CDR3 length is 16 residues. With V trimmed by 5 bases and J by 3 bases, 11 bases remained unmatched.

DNA of the CDR3: TGTGCCAGCAGTGACGGGGGACAGGGAAACACCATATATTTT. Its protein product is CASSDGGQGNTIYF. The chain recombines TRBV25-1 with TRBJ1-3, with TRBD1 matching over 7 bases. This CDR3 region has 14 residues. In germline, CDR1 is MGHDK, CDR2 SYGVNS. The V segment lost 3 bases and the J segment 4 bases; nucleotides outside the gene matches: 3.

V gene TRBV5-1 combines with J gene TRBJ2-1, with 9 bases lining up with TRBD1. Trimming took 6 bases from V and 6 from J; bases not matched to a gene: 4. The CDR3 is 13 residues long. Germline V gene data show CDR1 as SGHRS and CDR2 as YFSETQ. For the CDR3, the DNA is TGCGCCAGCACCAGGACAGGGGTCAATGAGCAGTTCTTC. It codes for CASTRTGVNEQFF.

This clone was detected once. The chain joins TRBV5-6 to TRBJ2-7; D may be TRBD1 (5 bases). The CDR3 consists of 15 residues. CDR1 SGHDT and CDR2 YYEEEE come from the germline V gene. Trimming cost V 3 bases and J 3 bases, with 16 bases left between them. Here the CDR3 reads CASSWGLDVDYEQYF. In DNA, the CDR3 is TGTGCCAGCAGCTGGGGCCTGGACGTAGACTACGAGCAGTACTTC.

The rearrangement joins TRBV6-1 to TRBJ1-6; possibly TRBD1 for D (5 bases). V was pared by 4 bases and J by 12 bases, with 19 bases between. From germline, CDR1 is MNHNS and CDR2 SASEGT. The CDR3 spans 15 residues. The DNA of the CDR3 is TGTGCCAGCAGTGGAAACAGGAACCCCAAGGGACCCCTCCACTTT. Amino acids: CASSGNRNPKGPLHF.

The chain recombines TRBV9 with TRBJ2-5; D is perhaps TRBD1 (5 bases). The germline V and J ends were trimmed by 3 bases and 4 bases, with 25 bases remaining between them. Per the germline V gene, CDR1 is SGDLS and CDR2 is YYNGEE. This CDR3 is built from 18 residues. DNA for the CDR3: TGTGCCAGCAGCGGACCCAACCTAGGGGCCACGTGGGGAGAGACCCAGTACTTC. Protein sequence: CASSGPNLGATWGETQYF.